This TCR beta chain was documented in a study of molecular identifiers for immune sequencing clone quantification. TCRdb reprocessed the PCR reads with MiXCR, giving one entry per CDR3 protein. The sample includes more than 450,000 distinct CDR3 sequences, over 20% of them seen just once. Construction of naive CD8 libraries employed about 20,000 to 1,100,000 sorted cells together with 10%, 30% or 50% RNA. Naive CD8 T cell sorting was performed on the CD8+CD4-CCR7+CD45RA+ phenotype. Between the trimmed V and J ends, which lost 1 base and 0 bases, there was a span of 13 bases. This CDR3 has 16 residues. This clonotype was recorded at least ten times.

The V and J genes are TRBV12-3 or TRBV12-4 and TRBJ2-7; unclear D gene. The specimen was naive CD8+ T cells from blood, with Jurkat cell RNA spiked in. The subset was: FACS-sorted CD8+CD4-CCR7+CD45RA+ naive T cells. This receptor was identified in a human donor in good health. Some libraries in this study had Jurkat cell RNA spiked in. The CDR3 protein is CASSLGGPGSSYEQYF. CDR3 DNA sequence: TGTGCCAGCAGTTTAGGGGGTCCGGGCAGCTCCTACGAGCAGTACTTC.